This T cell receptor beta chain was profiled in a study of identical twins. J gave up 11 bases and V 4 bases, and 9 bases lay outside the gene matches. The CDR3 has 14 residues. This clonotype was detected ten times or more. Its antigen is still unknown. The donors were all healthy and Caucasian. Study results and limitations: These conclusions were based on statistical analysis (cross-sectional, not following the same donors). Low generation-probability sequences were in excess among twin-shared out-of-frame alpha sequences.

In TCRdb, the 5' RACE reads were re-called with MiXCR into one record per CDR3 protein. This repertoire shows more than 650,000 distinct CDR3 sequences, around 6.1% found once; its top ten account for approximately 2%. This TCR was recovered from a man between 18 and 29 years old in good health. This chain joins TRBV12-3 or TRBV12-4 and TRBJ1-4; 8 nucleotides agree with TRBD1. The sequencing sample was made of naive T cells sorted from blood. CDR3 residues: CASSSGPGGGKLFF. CDR3 nucleotide sequence: TGTGCCAGCAGTTCAGGACCAGGGGGCGGGAAACTGTTTTTT.